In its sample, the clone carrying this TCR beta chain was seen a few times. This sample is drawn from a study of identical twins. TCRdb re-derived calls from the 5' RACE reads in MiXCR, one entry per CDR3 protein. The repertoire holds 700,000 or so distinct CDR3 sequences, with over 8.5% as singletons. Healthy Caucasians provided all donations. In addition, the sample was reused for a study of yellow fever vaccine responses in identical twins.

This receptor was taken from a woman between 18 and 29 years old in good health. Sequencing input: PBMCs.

The CDR3 nucleotides read TGTGCCAGCAGCTTCATGCAGGGGGCGGGAGAGACCCAGTACTTC. This sequence encodes CASSFMQGAGETQYF. The chain couples TRBV7-9 to TRBJ2-5, with 8 bases matching TRBD1. With V trimmed by 3 bases and J by 4 bases, 7 bases remained unmatched. Germline CDR1 SEHNR, CDR2 FQNEAQ (reference sequence). This CDR3 contains 15 residues.